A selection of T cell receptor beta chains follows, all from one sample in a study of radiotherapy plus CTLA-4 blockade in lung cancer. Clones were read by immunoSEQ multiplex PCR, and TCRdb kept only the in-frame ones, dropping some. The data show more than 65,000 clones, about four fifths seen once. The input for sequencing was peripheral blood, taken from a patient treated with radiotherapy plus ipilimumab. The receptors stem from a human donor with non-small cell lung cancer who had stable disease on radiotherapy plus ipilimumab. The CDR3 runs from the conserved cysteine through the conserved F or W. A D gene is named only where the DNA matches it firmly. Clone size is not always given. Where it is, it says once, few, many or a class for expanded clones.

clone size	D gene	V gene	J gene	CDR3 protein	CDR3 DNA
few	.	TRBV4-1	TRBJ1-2	CASSQTGRGYTF	TGCGCCAGCAGCCAGACGGGTCGGGGCTACACCTTC
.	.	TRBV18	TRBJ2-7	CASSPRGIDEQYF	TGTGCCAGCTCACCCAGGGGCATCGACGAGCAGTACTTC
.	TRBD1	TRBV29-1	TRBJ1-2	CSGLWTGTYGYTF	TGCAGCGGCTTATGGACAGGGACGTATGGCTACACCTTC
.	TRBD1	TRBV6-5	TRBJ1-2	CASSYSGQGNYGYTF	TGTGCCAGCAGTTACTCGGGACAGGGTAACTATGGCTACACCTTC
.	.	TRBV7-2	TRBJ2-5	CASSLVGQETQYF	TGTGCCAGCAGCTTAGTAGGGCAAGAGACCCAGTACTTC
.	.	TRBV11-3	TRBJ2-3	CASSLGRGFTDTQYF	TGTGCCAGCAGCTTAGGCCGGGGGTTCACAGATACGCAGTATTTT
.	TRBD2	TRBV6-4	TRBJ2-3	CASSDSSRGGPDTQYF	TGTGCCAGCAGTGACTCGAGTCGGGGGGGCCCAGATACGCAGTATTTT
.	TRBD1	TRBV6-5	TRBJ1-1	CASRMDRGDTEAFF	TGTGCCAGCAGAATGGACAGGGGTGACACTGAAGCTTTCTTT
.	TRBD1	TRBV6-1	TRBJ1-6	CASSEVHAGTGSAYNSPLHF	TGTGCCAGCAGTGAAGTTCATGCCGGGACAGGGAGCGCCTATAATTCACCCCTCCACTTT
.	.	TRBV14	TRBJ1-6	CASSHAMRLARSPLHF	TGTGCCAGCAGCCACGCTATGCGGCTTGCGCGTTCACCCCTCCACTTT
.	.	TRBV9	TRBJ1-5	CASGSGSPGQPQHF	TGTGCCAGCGGTTCGGGGAGCCCGGGTCAGCCCCAGCATTTT
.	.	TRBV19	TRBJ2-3	CASTSGFTDTQYF	TGTGCCAGTACCTCGGGGTTCACAGATACGCAGTATTTT
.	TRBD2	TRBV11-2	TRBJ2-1	CASTLAGVYEQFF	TGTGCCAGCACCCTAGCGGGAGTATATGAGCAGTTCTTC
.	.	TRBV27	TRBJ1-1	CASADGFEAFF	TGTGCCAGCGCGGACGGGTTTGAAGCTTTCTTT
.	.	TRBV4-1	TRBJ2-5	CASSQAVQETQYF	TGCGCCAGCAGCCAAGCGGTCCAAGAGACCCAGTACTTC